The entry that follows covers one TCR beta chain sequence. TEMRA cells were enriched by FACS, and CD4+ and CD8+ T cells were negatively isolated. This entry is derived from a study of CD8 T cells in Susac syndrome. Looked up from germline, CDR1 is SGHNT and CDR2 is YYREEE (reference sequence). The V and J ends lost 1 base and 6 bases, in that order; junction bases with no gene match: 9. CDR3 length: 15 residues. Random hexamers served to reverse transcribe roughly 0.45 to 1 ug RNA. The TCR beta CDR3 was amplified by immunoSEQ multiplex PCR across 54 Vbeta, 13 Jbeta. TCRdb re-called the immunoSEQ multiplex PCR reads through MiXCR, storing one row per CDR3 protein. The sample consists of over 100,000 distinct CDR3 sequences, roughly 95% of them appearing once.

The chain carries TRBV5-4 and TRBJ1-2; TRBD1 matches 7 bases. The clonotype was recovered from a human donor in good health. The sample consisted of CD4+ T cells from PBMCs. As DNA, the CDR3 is TGTGCCAGCAGCTTGCCCACAGGGGAAGGGGATGGCTACACCTTC. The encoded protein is CASSLPTGEGDGYTF.